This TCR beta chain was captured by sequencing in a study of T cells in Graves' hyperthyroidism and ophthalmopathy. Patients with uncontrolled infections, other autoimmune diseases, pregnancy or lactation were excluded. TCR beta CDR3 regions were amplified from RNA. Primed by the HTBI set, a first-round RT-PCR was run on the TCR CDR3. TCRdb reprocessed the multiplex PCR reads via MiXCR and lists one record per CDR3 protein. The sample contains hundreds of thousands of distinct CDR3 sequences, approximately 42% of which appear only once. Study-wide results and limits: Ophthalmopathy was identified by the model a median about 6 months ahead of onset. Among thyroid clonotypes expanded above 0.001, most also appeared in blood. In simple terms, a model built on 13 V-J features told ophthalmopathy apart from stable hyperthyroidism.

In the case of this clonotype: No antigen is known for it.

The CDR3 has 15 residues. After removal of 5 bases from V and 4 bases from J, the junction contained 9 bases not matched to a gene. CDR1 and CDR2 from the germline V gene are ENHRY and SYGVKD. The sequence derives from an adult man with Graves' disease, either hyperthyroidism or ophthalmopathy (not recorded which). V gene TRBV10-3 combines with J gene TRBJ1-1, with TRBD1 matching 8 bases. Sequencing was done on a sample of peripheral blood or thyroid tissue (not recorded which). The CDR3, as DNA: TGTGCCATCAGTTCTTGGACAGGGAGCTCCACTGAAGCTTTCTTT. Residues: CAISSWTGSSTEAFF.